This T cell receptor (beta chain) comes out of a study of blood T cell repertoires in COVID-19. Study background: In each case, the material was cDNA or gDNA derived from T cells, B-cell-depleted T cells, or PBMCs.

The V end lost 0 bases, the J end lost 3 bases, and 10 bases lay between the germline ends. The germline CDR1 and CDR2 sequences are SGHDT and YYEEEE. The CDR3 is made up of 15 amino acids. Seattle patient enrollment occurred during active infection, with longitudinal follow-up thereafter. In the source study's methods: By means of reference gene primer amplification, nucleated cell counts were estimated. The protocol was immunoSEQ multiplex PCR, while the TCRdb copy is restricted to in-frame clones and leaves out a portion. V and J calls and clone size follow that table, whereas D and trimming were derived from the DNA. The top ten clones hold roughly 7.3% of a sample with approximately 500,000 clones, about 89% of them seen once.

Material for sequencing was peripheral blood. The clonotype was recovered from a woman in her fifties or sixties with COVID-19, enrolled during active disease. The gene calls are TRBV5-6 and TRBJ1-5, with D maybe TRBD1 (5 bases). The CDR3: CASSLARDDNQPQHF. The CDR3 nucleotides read TGTGCCAGCAGCTTGGCCAGGGATGACAATCAGCCCCAGCATTTT.